Detailed here is one TCR beta chain. Its specificity is unknown. This sample was taken from a study of regulatory T cells in long-lasting Graves disease. The sample's time point: persistent/refractory GD, antithyroid drugs over 5 years with positive TRAb. RNA extracted from PBMCs served as the sequencing template. Study-level points and caveats: Samples came from peripheral blood alone, without thyroid tissue. A reduction in accuracy may have resulted from the small sample size.

Arm-PCR of CDR3 regions with iRepertoire HTBI primers generated TCR beta libraries. From the multiplex PCR reads, TCRdb called clonotypes with MiXCR, one entry per CDR3 protein. The sample includes 450,000 or so distinct CDR3 sequences, roughly 23% of them seen just once. The input for sequencing was peripheral blood mononuclear cells (PBMCs), taken when the disease was refractory, from a patient treated with antithyroid drugs. The receptor comes from a female donor with Graves disease.

In DNA form, the CDR3 reads TGCGCCAGCAGCACCGACAGCTATGGCTACACCTTC. Its translation: CASSTDSYGYTF. V gene TRBV5-1 combines with J gene TRBJ1-2, with D perhaps TRBD1 (5 bases). The CDR3 has 12 residues. Germline CDR1 is SGHRS and CDR2 is YFSETQ. Deletions cut 4 bases from V and 4 bases from J, with 8 bases between. Based on the CDR3 plus reference TRBV5-1 and TRBJ1-2, the full variable domain is KAGVTQTPRYLIKTRGQQVTLSCSPISGHRSVSWYQQTPGQGLQFLFEYFSETQRNKGNFPGRFSGRQFSNSRSEMNVSTLELGDSALYLCASSTDSYGYTFGSGTRLTVV.